These 10 T cell receptor beta chains came from one sample sequenced in a study of T cell repertoires in cytomegalovirus infection. TCRdb itself ran the reads through MiXCR, one entry per CDR3 protein. The sample includes about 490,000 distinct CDR3 sequences, roughly 10% of them seen just once. Sequencing was done on a sample of PBMCs. The receptors here all came from a human donor in good health (CMV status not recorded). Some clones in this sample may be carry-over from other donors' samples.

Many counts were recorded for this clonotype. The V call is TRBV12-3 or TRBV12-4, the J call TRBJ2-7; 7 bases match TRBD1. The CDR3 is 13 amino acids. V lost 6 bases, J lost 2 bases, and 4 bases stayed unmatched. CDR3 bases: TGTGCCAGCAGAGCCGGGACAGCCTACGAGCAGTACTTC. Amino acid sequence: CASRAGTAYEQYF.

This clonotype was observed a few times. V gene TRBV29-1 combines with J gene TRBJ2-1; 8 positions agree with TRBD2. Trimming at V came to 5 bases and at J to 8 bases, leaving 8 bases not matched to a gene. CDR1 and CDR2 (germline): SQVTM, ANQGSEA. The CDR3 covers 13 residues. CDR3 in DNA: TGCAGCGTTCGTGGACTAGCTGCCGATGAGCAGTTCTTC. Translation gives CSVRGLAADEQFF.

This clonotype appeared many times. V is TRBV7-9 and J is TRBJ2-3, with 8 bases that match TRBD2. There are 18 residues in the CDR3. Germline-derived CDR1 and CDR2 are SEHNR and FQNEAQ (reference sequence). The J segment lost 1 base and the V segment lost 7 bases, leaving 16 bases of the junction unmatched. The CDR3 coding sequence is TGTGCCAGCACCGCACGGCGACTGGCGGGGGGCGGCACAGATACGCAGTATTTT. Its translation is CASTARRLAGGGTDTQYF.

This clonotype has at least ten counts. The chain carries TRBV19 and TRBJ2-1; 8 bases are a match to TRBD2. The CDR3 extends over 16 amino acids. Per the germline V gene, CDR1 is LNHDA and CDR2 is SQIVND (reference sequence). The V segment lost 3 bases and the J segment 3 bases; nucleotides outside the gene matches: 7. The CDR3 is CASSITPGLDYNEQFF. In DNA, the CDR3 is TGTGCCAGTAGTATCACCCCGGGACTAGACTACAATGAGCAGTTCTTC.

In its sample, this clonotype was seen many times. The CDR3 coding sequence is TGTGCCAGCAGCCAGCCCGTCTCTGGAAACACCATATATTTT. Translated, it gives CASSQPVSGNTIYF. The chain links TRBV7-9 to TRBJ1-3; D gene unclear. The CDR3 extends over 14 amino acids. Germline V gene lookup returns CDR1 SEHNR and CDR2 FQNEAQ (reference sequence). With 5 bases removed from V and 0 bases from J, the gap between germline ends came to 8 bases.

The table lists this clonotype with many counts. The chain carries TRBV7-6 and TRBJ2-5, with 9 bases identical to TRBD1. Germline V gene lookup returns CDR1 SGHVS and CDR2 FNYEAQ. The CDR3 covers 14 residues. V gave up 5 bases and J gave up 5 bases; unmatched junction bases: 6. As DNA, the CDR3 is TGTGCCAGCAGCCGAGGGACAGGGTGGGAGACCCAGTACTTC. Its protein product is CASSRGTGWETQYF.

This clonotype was observed at least ten times. The chain combines TRBV5-1 with TRBJ1-5; the D is unclear. The V end lost 5 bases, the J end lost 2 bases, and 20 bases lay between the germline ends. This CDR3 contains 17 residues. Germline V lookup: CDR1 SGHRS, CDR2 YFSETQ. The CDR3 sequence is CASSPDPPDGGNQPQHF. In nucleotides, the CDR3 is TGCGCCAGCAGTCCGGACCCACCCGATGGAGGCAATCAGCCCCAGCATTTT.

The chain couples TRBV7-4 to TRBJ2-7, with D possibly TRBD1 on 6 matching bases. Germline CDR1 and CDR2: SGHVT and SQSDAQ. The V end was cut by 5 bases, the J end by 5 bases, with 13 bases between. This CDR3 spans 13 amino acids. The CDR3 sequence is CASSPNRENEQYF. CDR3 nucleotide sequence: TGTGCCAGCAGCCCAAACAGGGAAAACGAGCAGTACTTC.

This clonotype was detected many times. The chain joins TRBV7-9 to TRBJ1-2; no clear D gene. Germline CDR1 and CDR2: SEHNR and FQNEAQ (reference sequence). The CDR3 consists of 14 residues. Trimming stripped 1 base from V and 2 bases from J, with 8 bases between. CDR3 in amino acids: CASSLETANYGYTF. In DNA form, the CDR3 reads TGTGCCAGCAGCTTAGAAACGGCCAACTATGGCTACACCTTC.

This clonotype was counted ten times or more. The chain carries TRBV5-1 and TRBJ2-7, with D maybe TRBD2 (6 bases). This CDR3 is 15 amino acids long. With 0 bases removed from V and 1 base from J, the gap between germline ends came to 11 bases. From germline, CDR1 is SGHRS and CDR2 YFSETQ. The CDR3 reads CASSLGWGESYEQYF. The CDR3 nucleotides read TGCGCCAGCAGCTTGGGTTGGGGGGAGTCCTACGAGCAGTACTTC.